The 23 T cell receptor beta chains below all came from one sample that was sequenced in a study of blood T cell repertoires in COVID-19. TCRdb's copy holds only in-frame clones and misses some; the assay was immunoSEQ multiplex PCR. The sample lists 200,000 to 300,000 clones, roughly 88% seen once, with over 1.1% in the top ten. What was sequenced was peripheral blood. The receptors derive from a man older than 75 with acute or convalescent COVID-19.

The gene calls are TRBV6-2 or TRBV6-3 and TRBJ1-1; D unresolved. The germline gives CDR1 MNHEY, CDR2 SVGEGT. The CDR3 has 14 residues. Trimming cost V 6 bases and J 1 base, with 12 bases left between them. The CDR3 protein is CASSLPGSNTEAFF. The DNA of the CDR3 is TGTGCCAGCAGCCTCCCCGGTTCGAACACTGAAGCTTTCTTT.

The V call is TRBV5-4, the J call TRBJ2-3; possible D gene TRBD2, 5 bases. V was cut by 0 bases and J by 4 bases, with 9 bases left in between. The CDR3 has 14 amino acids. Per germline, CDR1 SGHNT and CDR2 YYREEE (reference sequence). The CDR3 DNA sequence: TGTGCCAGCAGCTTGGTTAGCGTCTCAGATACGCAGTATTTT. The encoded protein is CASSLVSVSDTQYF.

This clone was counted once. The gene calls are TRBV19 and TRBJ2-3, with no clear D. The germline V and J ends were trimmed by 5 bases and 6 bases, with 12 bases remaining between them. The CDR3 contains 13 residues. Germline V gene sequence: CDR1 LNHDA, CDR2 SQIVND (reference sequence). The CDR3 DNA is TGTGCCAGTAGTCAAGCGATACGGGATACGCAGTATTTT. The encoded protein is CASSQAIRDTQYF. Using reference TRBV19 and TRBJ2-3 for the parts outside the CDR3, the full variable domain is DGGITQSPKYLFRKEGQNVTLSCEQNLNHDAMYWYRQDPGQGLRLIYYSQIVNDFQKGDIAEGYSVSREKKESFPLTVTSAQKNPTAFYLCASSQAIRDTQYFGPGTRLTVL.

The CDR3 sequence is CATSRDFRTGGLGNQPQHF. DNA of the CDR3: TGTGCCACCAGCAGAGATTTCAGGACAGGGGGCCTGGGCAATCAGCCCCAGCATTTT. J is TRBJ1-5 and V is TRBV15; TRBD1 agrees at 11 bases. Germline values: CDR1 LNHNV, CDR2 YYDKDF (reference sequence). CDR3 size: 19 residues. Trimming took 0 bases from V and 2 from J; bases not matched to a gene: 9.

The chain joins TRBV18 to TRBJ1-4, with 8 bases aligning to TRBD1. The V segment lost 6 bases and the J segment 2 bases; nucleotides outside the gene matches: 8. The germline CDR1 and CDR2 sequences are KGHSH and LQKENI. The CDR3 contains 16 residues. The CDR3 DNA follows: TGTGCCAGCTCCCCGCGGCAGGGGGCTACTAATGAAAAACTGTTTTTT. Protein sequence: CASSPRQGATNEKLFF.

The gene calls are TRBV19 and TRBJ2-7; 9 nucleotides agree with TRBD2. CDR1 is LNHDA and CDR2 is SQIVND in the germline V gene (reference sequence). The CDR3 is made up of 17 amino acids. Trimming removed 6 bases from V and 6 bases from J; junction bases left unmatched: 18. This CDR3 is CASSPGLAKSTTTEQYF. DNA for the CDR3: TGTGCCAGTAGCCCGGGACTAGCCAAATCGACTACTACCGAGCAGTACTTC.

V is TRBV5-1 and J is TRBJ2-2, with 10 nucleotides matching TRBD2. Germline V gene sequence: CDR1 SGHRS, CDR2 YFSETQ. V trimming: 1 base; J trimming: 2 bases; junction bases outside the gene matches: 2. This CDR3 has 16 amino acids. CDR3 loop: CASSLTSGINTGELFF. The DNA of the CDR3 is TGCGCCAGCAGCTTGACTAGCGGGATTAACACCGGGGAGCTGTTTTTT.

This sequence joins TRBV19 and TRBJ2-4, with D maybe TRBD2 (6 bases). CDR3 length equals 15 residues. Trimming pared 1 base from V and 1 base from J, leaving 8 bases between. Germline CDR1 and CDR2: LNHDA and SQIVND (reference sequence). In DNA form, the CDR3 reads TGTGCCAGTAGTATAGCTGGGGGGGCCAAAAACATTCAGTACTTC. Protein sequence: CASSIAGGAKNIQYF.

The V gene is TRBV5-6, the J gene TRBJ1-2; 7 bases match TRBD1. The length of the CDR3 is 15 residues. The junction had 6 bases not matched to a gene; V was cut back by 3 bases and J by 1 base. Germline lookup yields CDR1 SGHDT and CDR2 YYEEEE. The CDR3 protein is CASSYSGTVNYGYTF. In nucleotides, the CDR3 is TGTGCCAGCAGCTACTCCGGGACAGTTAACTATGGCTACACCTTC.

The chain is built from TRBV7-8 and TRBJ1-5; the D gene is possibly TRBD1 (6 bases). The CDR3 runs 15 residues. V lost 5 bases, J lost 2 bases, and 13 bases lay in between. Germline values: CDR1 SGHVS, CDR2 FQNEAQ. CDR3 sequence (DNA): TGTGCCAGCAGCAAAGACAGGACGGGCAATCAGCCCCAGCATTTT. Translated: CASSKDRTGNQPQHF.

Only a few counts were recorded for this clone. The same CDR3 is also encoded by other DNA sequences in this sample. The J gene is TRBJ1-4, the V gene TRBV18; D may be TRBD1 (6 bases). The V and J ends lost 1 base and 3 bases respectively, with 6 bases between them. There are 14 residues in the CDR3. Germline V gene data show CDR1 as KGHSH and CDR2 as LQKENI. The DNA of the CDR3 is TGTGCCAGCTCACCACAGGGGGCTAATGAAAAACTGTTTTTT. Residues: CASSPQGANEKLFF.

This chain links TRBV11-2 with TRBJ2-1, with a possible D match to TRBD2 (6 bases). Germline assignment: CDR1 SGHAT and CDR2 FQNNGV. V lost 7 bases and J 8 bases, leaving 9 bases between the germline ends. The CDR3 is made up of 11 amino acids. CDR3: CASTPGDEQFF. In DNA form, the CDR3 reads TGTGCCAGCACACCGGGGGATGAGCAGTTCTTC.

The DNA of the CDR3 is TGTGCCAGCAGTTACGGGCAGGGCAACGAAAAACTGTTTTTT. This sequence encodes CASSYGQGNEKLFF. The chain carries TRBV6-5 and TRBJ1-4; a weak D match, TRBD1 (5 bases). There are 14 residues in the CDR3. V gave up 2 bases and J gave up 8 bases, with 12 bases separating them. Per germline, CDR1 MNHEY and CDR2 SVGAGI.

This clone was counted a few times. The chain combines TRBV19 with TRBJ2-7; 12 nucleotides align to TRBD1. The CDR3 covers 14 residues. Germline V gives CDR1 LNHDA, CDR2 SQIVND (reference sequence). V trimming: 6 bases; J trimming: 4 bases; junction bases outside the gene matches: 4. CDR3 in DNA: TGTGCCAGTAGGGGGACAGGGGGCAAATACGAGCAGTACTTC. Encoded protein: CASRGTGGKYEQYF.

The genes are TRBV19 and TRBJ1-3, with D tentatively TRBD1 (6 bases). The CDR3 runs to 14 residues. V was cut by 6 bases and J by 1 base, with 10 bases left in between. The germline V gene encodes CDR1 LNHDA and CDR2 SQIVND (reference sequence). Written as DNA, the CDR3 is TGTGCCAGTAGCCCCGGACAGTCTGGAAACACCATATATTTT. It codes for CASSPGQSGNTIYF.

The chain carries TRBV6-2 or TRBV6-3 and TRBJ2-5; D is undetermined. Germline V CDR1 and CDR2: MNHEY, SVGEGT. The CDR3 extends over 15 amino acids. V dropped 3 bases and J dropped 0 bases, with 11 bases sitting between them. As DNA, the CDR3 is TGTGCCAGCAGTTATTCACGGGTTTACCAAGAGACCCAGTACTTC. Residues: CASSYSRVYQETQYF.

On this clone: At the DNA level, this CDR3 is encoded by other sequences in the same sample as well. The rearrangement joins TRBV28 to TRBJ1-4; no firm D call. With 2 bases removed from V and 0 bases from J, the gap between germline ends came to 4 bases. Germline CDR1 is MDHEN and CDR2 is SYDVKM. The CDR3 is 14 amino acids. In nucleotides, the CDR3 is TGTGCCAGCAGTTTAACAGCAACTAATGAAAAACTGTTTTTT. As protein: CASSLTATNEKLFF.

The chain uses TRBV14 and TRBJ1-1, with 7 bases fitting TRBD1. The CDR3 sequence is 15 residues long. The germline gives CDR1 SGHDN, CDR2 FVKESK. The V gene end was trimmed by 4 bases and the J gene end by 2 bases; junction bases not matched to a gene: 7. The CDR3 loop reads CASSPLTGINTEAFF. Written as DNA, the CDR3 is TGTGCCAGCAGCCCTTTGACAGGGATTAACACTGAAGCTTTCTTT.

The V and J genes are TRBV5-6 and TRBJ1-1; 9 bases are shared with TRBD1. This CDR3 spans 17 amino acids. Unmatched junction bases numbered 11, after V lost 4 bases and J lost 1 base. Germline V gives CDR1 SGHDT, CDR2 YYEEEE. CDR3 nucleotides: TGTGCCAGCAGCCGGACCGGGACAGGGAATTCGAACACTGAAGCTTTCTTT. This sequence encodes CASSRTGTGNSNTEAFF.

The chain carries TRBV24-1 and TRBJ2-3; 11 bases fit TRBD2. Unmatched junction bases numbered 8, after V lost 4 bases and J lost 0 bases. This CDR3 spans 18 amino acids. The germline V gene encodes CDR1 KGHDR and CDR2 SFDVKD. This CDR3 reads CATSDGRLAGISTDTQYF. CDR3 DNA: TGTGCCACCAGTGACGGTAGACTAGCGGGGATAAGCACAGATACGCAGTATTTT.

V and J are TRBV24-1 and TRBJ1-2; TRBD1 aligns across 7 bases. The CDR3 sequence is 13 residues long. Germline loops: CDR1 KGHDR, CDR2 SFDVKD. Germline trimming cut 4 bases from V and 7 bases from J; bases unmatched to any gene: 5. The CDR3 coding sequence is TGTGCCACCAGTGAGGGAGACAGGGCTGGCTACACCTTC. The encoded protein is CATSEGDRAGYTF.

J is TRBJ1-6 and V is TRBV19; D remains unclear. CDR1 and CDR2 from the germline V gene are LNHDA and SQIVND (reference sequence). Trimming pared 2 bases from V and 7 bases from J, leaving 6 bases between. The CDR3 is 13 amino acids. CDR3 amino acids: CASSISENSPLHF. The CDR3 DNA sequence: TGTGCCAGTAGTATAAGTGAGAATTCACCCCTCCACTTT.

V usage is TRBV6-1 and J usage is TRBJ1-4; TRBD1 matches 7 bases. Unmatched junction bases numbered 8, after V lost 0 bases and J lost 7 bases. CDR1 is MNHNS and CDR2 is SASEGT in the germline V gene. The CDR3 consists of 16 residues. CDR3 sequence: CASSEAPTGYFEKLFF. The CDR3, as DNA: TGTGCCAGCAGTGAAGCCCCGACAGGGTATTTTGAAAAACTGTTTTTT.